This T cell receptor beta chain was retrieved from a study of identical twins. Regarding the study as a whole: Zero-insertion results could be subject to partial confounding by invariant MAIT and iNKT cells.

The germline V gene has CDR1 DFQATT and CDR2 SNEGSKA (reference sequence). V lost 1 base and J lost 5, with 12 bases in between. This CDR3 region has 14 residues. TCRdb recomputed calls from the 5' RACE reads with MiXCR, one row per CDR3 protein. The sample has 460,000 or so distinct CDR3 sequences, 13% to 15% seen once. Points on this clonotype: Its antigen is unknown.

The data also belong to a second study, concerning yellow fever vaccine responses in identical twins.

Sequencing used CD4+ T cells sorted from blood. This sequence was found in a woman younger than 35 in good health. The V call is TRBV20-1, the J call TRBJ2-1; D gene unclear. CDR3 sequence reads: CSARVMGSNNEQFF. CDR3 DNA: TGCAGTGCTAGAGTTATGGGTTCCAACAATGAGCAGTTCTTC.